This T cell receptor beta chain stems from a study of cytomegalovirus exposure and HLA in healthy donors. The PCR employed 60 Vbeta primers together with 13 Jbeta primers. Sequencing was performed with immunoSEQ multiplex PCR; in TCRdb, only in-frame clones are kept and a portion is missing. Here the sample spans 100,000 to 150,000 clones, 81% being singletons. The germline gives CDR1 SQVTM, CDR2 ANQGSEA. The ends lost 5 bases at V and 7 bases at J; junction bases unmatched: 7. The CDR3 is 14 amino acids. Sequenced: PBMCs. This clonotype originated in a man between 18 and 29 years old in good health and CMV-seronegative. The chain is built from TRBV29-1 and TRBJ2-1, with 11 bases fitting TRBD2. The CDR3 reads CSVTTSGVVNEQFF. The DNA of the CDR3 is TGCAGCGTTACGACTAGCGGGGTGGTAAATGAGCAGTTCTTC.